Listed below are T cell receptor beta chains from one sample, sequenced in a study of memory CD4+ T cells and cytomegalovirus serostatus. The method was immunoSEQ multiplex PCR; TCRdb's version includes in-frame clones alone and lacks a portion of them. This table has tens of thousands of clones, around 75% appearing once. Sequencing used memory CD4+ T cells from blood. Every receptor here comes from an adult in good health and CMV-seronegative. The CDR3 runs from the conserved cysteine through the conserved F or W. The order of the fields is J gene, V gene, D gene, clone size, CDR3 DNA, CDR3 protein. A D gene is named only where the DNA matches it firmly. Where a row states a size, it is once, few, many or the class of an expanded clone; other rows omit it.

>TRBJ2-7|TRBV1|-|-
TGCACCAGCAGACGCAGGGTGATATACTCCTACGAGCAGTACTTC
CTSRRRVIYSYEQYF
>TRBJ1-1|TRBV30|-|few
TGTGCCTGGGGTCCAGGGTCTCAAGCTTTCTTT
CAWGPGSQAFF
>TRBJ1-4|TRBV7-6|-|-
TGTGCCAGCAGCTCTTTGGAGGGGTATGAAAAACTGTTTTTT
CASSSLEGYEKLFF
>TRBJ1-1|TRBV30|-|-
TGTGCCTGGAGTCAAGACCGTCAAGCTTTCTTT
CAWSQDRQAFF
>TRBJ2-1|TRBV5-8|-|-
TGTGCCAGCGGGGAGTTGGGGAATGAGCAGTTCTTC
CASGELGNEQFF
>TRBJ1-3|TRBV7-9|TRBD1|few
TGTGCCAGCAGCTACAGGGGTTCTGGAAACACCATATATTTT
CASSYRGSGNTIYF
>TRBJ2-7|TRBV2|TRBD2|-
TGTGCCAGCAGTTCAATGACTAGCTTGAGGGAGCAGTACTTC
CASSSMTSLREQYF
>TRBJ2-7|TRBV6-5|-|-
TGTGCCAGCAGTTACTCGATAGGAGCCAGCTACGAGCAGTACTTC
CASSYSIGASYEQYF
>TRBJ2-7|TRBV6-5|-|few
TGTGCCAGCAGTTCTTCCGGGGGCTACGAGCAGTACTTC
CASSSSGGYEQYF
>TRBJ2-1|TRBV19|TRBD1|-
TGTGCCAGTAGTTTAGGACAGGGATTGATCGATGAGCAGTTCTTC
CASSLGQGLIDEQFF
>TRBJ2-1|TRBV2|-|-
TGTGCCAGCAGTGTTAATTCTGTGGAGGGTGGGTTCTTC
CASSVNSVEGGFF
>TRBJ2-2|TRBV4-2|-|-
TGTGCCAGCATGGGGGGTCAGAACACCGGGGAGCTGTTTTTT
CASMGGQNTGELFF
>TRBJ2-3|TRBV4-3|TRBD1|-
TGCGCCAGCAGCCAAGATAGACAGGGGGGCGGCACAGATACGCAGTATTTT
CASSQDRQGGGTDTQYF
>TRBJ2-5|TRBV5-1|TRBD2|-
TGCGCCAGCAGCTTGCAGGACCCGACTAGCGGAGAGACCCAGTACTTC
CASSLQDPTSGETQYF
>TRBJ2-7|TRBV5-6|-|-
TGTGCCAGCAGCTTGATTGGGGTCCCCCCCTACGAGCAGTACTTC
CASSLIGVPPYEQYF
>TRBJ1-1|TRBV5-1|-|-
TGCGCCAGCAGCTTGGCAGGACTCACTGAAGCTTTCTTT
CASSLAGLTEAFF
>TRBJ1-3|TRBV11-1|-|-
TGTGCCAGCAGCCCAAACTATGGAAACACCATATATTTT
CASSPNYGNTIYF
>TRBJ1-2|TRBV2|TRBD1|-
TGTGCCAGCAGTGGGACAGGGGTAGGAGGCTACACCTTC
CASSGTGVGGYTF
>TRBJ2-5|TRBV2|TRBD2|-
TGTGCCAGCAGAACTAGACTAGCGGGGGCAGAGACCCAGTACTTC
CASRTRLAGAETQYF
>TRBJ2-5|TRBV5-4|TRBD2|-
TGTGCCAGCAGCCCACGGAAAGCGGGGGGTTCAGAGACCCAGTACTTC
CASSPRKAGGSETQYF
>TRBJ1-1|TRBV7-2|-|-
TGTGCCAGCAGCTTAGTGAGGGGACCGAACACTGAAGCTTTCTTT
CASSLVRGPNTEAFF
>TRBJ2-5|TRBV7-2|TRBD2|-
TGTGCCAGCAGCTTAGGAGGGACTAGAGAGACCCAGTACTTC
CASSLGGTRETQYF
>TRBJ1-6|TRBV7-9|-|-
TGTGCCAGCAGCCCCCCAGGGTTTAATTCACCCCTCCACTTT
CASSPPGFNSPLHF